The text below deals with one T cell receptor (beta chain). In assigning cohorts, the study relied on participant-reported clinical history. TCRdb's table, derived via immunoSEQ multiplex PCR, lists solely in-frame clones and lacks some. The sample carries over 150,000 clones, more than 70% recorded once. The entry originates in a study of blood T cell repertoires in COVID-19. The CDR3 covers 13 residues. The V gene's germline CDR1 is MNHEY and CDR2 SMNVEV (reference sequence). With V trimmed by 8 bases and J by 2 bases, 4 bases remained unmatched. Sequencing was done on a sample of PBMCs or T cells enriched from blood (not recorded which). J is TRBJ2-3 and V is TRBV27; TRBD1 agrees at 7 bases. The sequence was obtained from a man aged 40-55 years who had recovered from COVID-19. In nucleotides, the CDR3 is TGTGCCAGCTCGGACAGGATCACAGATACGCAGTATTTT. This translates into CASSDRITDTQYF.